Below, 20 T cell receptor beta chains from the same sample are listed, as sequenced in a study of blood T cells in healthy people across ages. Sample-barcoded 5' priming and a J-beta primer mix drove a second PCR of about 6 to 12 cycles. MiXCR, applied by TCRdb to the 5' RACE reads, yields one record per CDR3 protein. The sample has 700,000 to 900,000 distinct CDR3 sequences; about a quarter are singletons. These data were likewise used in another study, on T cells of mothers and their children.

Sequencing used blood. The receptors derive from a boy aged 5-17 years in good health.

The chain combines TRBV6-5 with TRBJ2-5, with D possibly TRBD1 on 6 matching bases. The J call could be wrong; TRBJ2-7 is a better fit for the DNA end. Germline values: CDR1 MNHEY, CDR2 SVGAGI. The CDR3 totals 13 residues. CDR3 protein: CASSRIQGGEQYF. As DNA, the CDR3 is TGTGCCAGCAGTAGGATACAGGGTGGCGAGCAGTACTTC.

This clonotype was seen only a few times. The gene calls are TRBV28 and TRBJ1-2; 7 bases align to TRBD1. Per germline, CDR1 MDHEN and CDR2 SYDVKM. Trimming removed 3 bases from V and 6 bases from J; junction bases left unmatched: 16. CDR3 length: 17 residues. The CDR3 here is CASSLGDRVTTLNGYTF. As DNA, the CDR3 is TGTGCCAGCAGTTTGGGAGACAGGGTAACCACACTTAATGGCTACACCTTC.

The genes are TRBV7-9 and TRBJ2-5; weak D call: TRBD1 (6 bases). The CDR3 covers 13 residues. V lost 10 bases to trimming and J lost 10 bases, with 22 bases between them. The V gene's germline CDR1 is SEHNR and CDR2 FQNEAQ (reference sequence). The DNA for the CDR3 is TGTGCCACCCGACCTGGGGGCGCGAGGGGCCAGTACTTC. This translates into CATRPGGARGQYF.

Ten or more counts support this clonotype. The rearrangement links TRBV28 to TRBJ2-1, with D possibly being TRBD2 (5 bases). Trimming left V 7 bases short and J 8 bases short, with 24 bases between. Germline loops: CDR1 MDHEN, CDR2 SYDVKM. This CDR3 region has 16 residues. The CDR3 sequence: CASNPTGNLNWDEQFF. The CDR3 nucleotides are TGTGCCAGCAACCCCACGGGGAACCTTAACTGGGATGAGCAGTTCTTC.

The gene calls are TRBV7-9 and TRBJ2-5; D remains ambiguous. Germline CDR1 and CDR2: SEHNR and FQNEAQ (reference sequence). The V end was cut by 8 bases, the J end by 0 bases, with 7 bases between. This CDR3 spans 12 amino acids. The CDR3 here is CASAPHQETQYF. As DNA, the CDR3 is TGTGCCAGCGCCCCCCACCAAGAGACCCAGTACTTC.

This chain joins TRBV11-2 and TRBJ2-1; 14 bases are shared with TRBD2. Germline V gene lookup returns CDR1 SGHAT and CDR2 FQNNGV. Unmatched junction bases numbered 7, after V lost 6 bases and J lost 3 bases. The CDR3 consists of 17 residues. The CDR3 coding sequence is TGTGCCAGCAGACCTCCCGGACTAGCGGGGGGCTACAATGAGCAGTTCTTC. This gives the protein CASRPPGLAGGYNEQFF.

The V gene is TRBV30, the J gene TRBJ1-1; D call uncertain. Germline V CDR1 and CDR2: GTSNPN, SVGIG (reference sequence). Between the trimmed V and J ends, which lost 2 bases and 1 base, there was a span of 11 bases. The CDR3 contains 14 residues. CDR3: CAWSLRIRNTEAFF. The CDR3 nucleotides are TGTGCCTGGAGTTTAAGGATTCGGAACACTGAAGCTTTCTTT.

V and J are TRBV24-1 and TRBJ2-2, with D uncertain. The germline V gene has CDR1 KGHDR and CDR2 SFDVKD. The CDR3 spans 13 residues. V dropped 3 bases and J dropped 5 bases, with 6 bases sitting between them. In DNA, the CDR3 is TGTGCCACCAGTGATCCCCGAACCGGGGAGCTGTTTTTT. Residues: CATSDPRTGELFF.

The rearrangement joins TRBV12-3 or TRBV12-4 to TRBJ2-1; D gene uncertain. This CDR3 region has 15 residues. Trimming left V 1 base short and J 2 bases short, with 9 bases between. CDR3 sequence (DNA): TGTGCCAGCAGTTTAGGGGTCCTAACCTACAATGAGCAGTTCTTC. It codes for CASSLGVLTYNEQFF.

The chain recombines TRBV20-1 with TRBJ2-2; 10 positions agree with TRBD2. This CDR3 contains 16 residues. Germline V gives CDR1 DFQATT, CDR2 SNEGSKA (reference sequence). Trimming took 6 bases from V and 4 from J; bases not matched to a gene: 11. The CDR3 coding sequence is TGCAGTGCCTACGATCGGACTAGCGGTGGCACCGGGGAGCTGTTTTTT. Translating it yields CSAYDRTSGGTGELFF.

This clonotype was counted between two and nine times. The chain couples TRBV2 to TRBJ2-5, with TRBD2 matching 7 bases. CDR1 is SNHLY, CDR2 FYNNEI, per germline. The CDR3 has 10 residues. CDR3 protein: CAAGEETQYF. For the CDR3, the DNA is TGTGCGGCGGGGGAGGAGACCCAGTACTTC.

The chain recombines TRBV13 with TRBJ2-7; 15 nucleotides line up with TRBD2. V dropped 4 bases and J dropped 3; count of bases not matched to a gene: 4. Germline CDR1 reads PRHDT; CDR2 reads FYEKMQ (reference sequence). CDR3 length: 16 residues. The CDR3, as DNA: TGTGCCAGCAGCTGGGGACTAGCGGGAGGAGGCTACGAGCAGTACTTC. Translated, it gives CASSWGLAGGGYEQYF.

This clonotype has a handful of counts. This rearrangement joins TRBV7-7 to TRBJ1-3; a possible D gene is TRBD1 (5 bases). Germline CDR1 and CDR2: SSHAT and FNYEAQ (reference sequence). The CDR3 contains 15 residues. V lost 3 bases and J 0 bases, leaving 9 bases between the germline ends. The CDR3 spells CASSFRQSSGNTIYF. The CDR3 region has the DNA TGTGCCAGCAGCTTTCGACAGAGCTCTGGAAACACCATATATTTT.

This clonotype came up a few times. This chain connects TRBV29-1 to TRBJ1-4; D is unclear. This CDR3 is 11 amino acids long. V was shortened by 3 bases and J by 8 bases, with 7 bases between the two germline ends. CDR1 is SQVTM and CDR2 is ANQGSEA in the germline V gene. In DNA form, the CDR3 reads TGCAGCGTTGATCGGAACGAAAAACTGTTTTTT. Translating it yields CSVDRNEKLFF.

The chain is built from TRBV11-3 and TRBJ2-5; 13 bases fit TRBD2. With the DNA end fitting TRBJ2-1 better, the J assignment may be wrong. Germline CDR1 reads SGHNT; CDR2 reads YENEEA. The CDR3 sequence is 15 residues long. CDR3 loop: CASSWGTSGVNEQFF. The DNA for the CDR3 is TGTGCCAGCAGCTGGGGGACTAGCGGGGTTAATGAGCAGTTCTTC.

The rearrangement links TRBV29-1 to TRBJ2-2; TRBD2 agrees at 9 bases. CDR3 size: 14 residues. Losses at the gene ends were 2 bases for V and 4 bases for J; bases not matched to a gene: 2. The germline CDR1 and CDR2 sequences are SQVTM and ANQGSEA. Here the CDR3 reads CSVEQAGGTGELFF. The CDR3 DNA reads TGCAGCGTTGAACAAGCGGGGGGCACCGGGGAGCTGTTTTTT.

This clonotype has only a few counts. This sequence joins TRBV12-3 or TRBV12-4 and TRBJ2-6; no clear D. V lost 8 bases and J 2 bases, leaving 10 bases between the germline ends. There are 14 residues in the CDR3. CDR3 protein: CASLPQPGANVLTF. CDR3 coding DNA: TGTGCCAGCCTCCCCCAGCCTGGGGCCAACGTCCTGACTTTC.

V gene TRBV5-1 combines with J gene TRBJ2-5; TRBD2 matches 9 bases. With V trimmed by 4 bases and J by 5 bases, 12 bases remained unmatched. CDR1 and CDR2 from the germline V gene are SGHRS and YFSETQ. The CDR3 loop spans 16 amino acids. For the CDR3, the DNA is TGCGCCAGCAGCACCCGGGTAGCGGGGGTTATGGAGACCCAGTACTTC. Its protein product is CASSTRVAGVMETQYF.

The J gene is TRBJ2-7, the V gene TRBV6-5; no firm D call. Germline V lookup: CDR1 MNHEY, CDR2 SVGAGI. This CDR3 contains 13 residues. V shed 5 bases and J shed 6 bases, with 14 bases lying between them. The CDR3 DNA follows: TGTGCCAGCAGTGTGCAGGCCGGTTTCGAGCAGTACTTC. The encoded protein is CASSVQAGFEQYF.

Details on this clonotype: Sequence at one end of the junction differs from germline and may be a read error. The V gene is TRBV7-7, the J gene TRBJ2-5; D is unclear. The germline CDR1 and CDR2 sequences are SSHAT and FNYEAQ (reference sequence). There are 16 residues in the CDR3. CDR3 sequence: CASSLGPGEGQETQYF. The CDR3, as DNA: TGTGCTAGCAGCTTAGGACCCGGTGAAGGGCAAGAGACCCAGTACTTC.